Following are 21 T cell receptor beta chains from one sample sequenced in a study of cytomegalovirus exposure and HLA in healthy donors. It was with 60 Vbeta and 13 Jbeta primers that the PCR ran. The table came from immunoSEQ multiplex PCR; TCRdb's copy has only in-frame clones and leaves some out. In the table there are approximately 140,000 clones, roughly 79% of which are singletons. Material for sequencing was PBMCs. The receptors shown here come from a woman in her fifties or sixties in good health and CMV-seronegative.

This chain connects TRBV7-9 to TRBJ2-7; D not resolved. Germline V CDR1 and CDR2: SEHNR, FQNEAQ (reference sequence). The CDR3 is 13 residues long. V was shortened by 1 base and J by 2 bases, with 6 bases between the two germline ends. The CDR3 coding sequence is TGTGCCAGCAGCTTAGGTGGGCCCTACGAGCAGTACTTC. It encodes CASSLGGPYEQYF. Full variable domain (remainder filled in from reference TRBV7-9 and TRBJ2-7): DTGVSQNPRHKITKRGQNVTFRCDPISEHNRLYWYRQTLGQGPEFLTYFQNEAQLEKSRLLSDRFSAERPKGSFSTLEIQRTEQGDSAMYLCASSLGGPYEQYFGPGTRLTVT.

Worth noting for this clone: The germline gene is not matched at one end of the junction; a read error may be the cause. The V call is TRBV7-2, the J call TRBJ2-5, with TRBD1 matching over 7 bases. Germline loops: CDR1 SGHTA, CDR2 FQGNSA. This CDR3 spans 15 amino acids. The CDR3 spells CVSSRNGRQGETQYF. The CDR3 DNA reads as TGTGTCAGCAGCCGGAATGGACGACAGGGAGAGACCCAGTACTTC.

The V gene is TRBV7-8, the J gene TRBJ2-1, with 11 nucleotides matching TRBD2. This CDR3 is built from 17 residues. The V and J ends lost 5 bases and 1 base, in that order; junction bases with no gene match: 7. The germline CDR1 and CDR2 sequences are SGHVS and FQNEAQ. The CDR3, as DNA: TGTGCCAGCAGCCGGTTCCGACTAGCGGGATCCTACAATGAGCAGTTCTTC. Translation: CASSRFRLAGSYNEQFF.

The chain uses TRBV5-4 and TRBJ1-4; D gene ambiguous. This CDR3 has 16 residues. The germline CDR1 and CDR2 sequences are SGHNT and YYREEE (reference sequence). The V gene lost 0 bases and the J gene lost 2 bases, with 11 bases spanning the gap. CDR3 nucleotide sequence: TGTGCCAGCAGCTTGGGTGGAGCTGTTACTAATGAAAAACTGTTTTTT. The encoded protein is CASSLGGAVTNEKLFF.

Worth noting for this clone: One end of the junction does not line up with germline, which may come from a read error. The chain is built from TRBV19 and TRBJ1-5; D unclear. CDR1 and CDR2 from the germline V gene are LNHDA and SQIVND (reference sequence). The CDR3 has 13 residues. The CDR3 DNA reads TGTGCCAGTAGTCCGGAGGGCCGTCAGCCCCAGAATTTT. This gives the protein CASSPEGRQPQNF.

This chain links TRBV29-1 with TRBJ1-1; 7 nucleotides line up with TRBD1. The J segment lost 6 bases and the V segment lost 3 bases, leaving 4 bases of the junction unmatched. This CDR3 has 12 amino acids. Germline CDR1 and CDR2: SQVTM and ANQGSEA. The CDR3 loop reads CSVETGMAEAFF. CDR3 DNA: TGCAGCGTTGAGACAGGGATGGCTGAAGCTTTCTTT.

The chain joins TRBV28 to TRBJ1-5; no clear D. The CDR3 loop spans 11 amino acids. V lost 6 bases and J lost 4, with 4 bases in between. The germline V gene has CDR1 MDHEN and CDR2 SYDVKM. CDR3 nucleotides: TGTGCCAGCAGCATTAATCAGCCCCAGCATTTT. Residues: CASSINQPQHF.

V usage is TRBV4-3 and J usage is TRBJ2-7; D perhaps matches TRBD2 (5 bases). Germline V gene sequence: CDR1 LGHNA, CDR2 YSLEER. This CDR3 spans 13 amino acids. The germline V and J ends were trimmed by 1 base and 5 bases, with 9 bases remaining between them. The CDR3 DNA is TGCGCCAGCAGCCAAGTCGGGATCGACGAGCAGTACTTC. This translates into CASSQVGIDEQYF.

This clone was counted between two and nine times. The chain combines TRBV28 with TRBJ1-4, with D uncertain. The V end lost 6 bases, the J end lost 12 bases, and 14 bases lay between the germline ends. The germline V gene has CDR1 MDHEN and CDR2 SYDVKM. This CDR3 is built from 12 residues. The CDR3, as DNA: TGTGCCAGCAGCCCAAATCCGGAGCAACTGTTTTTT. Translated, it gives CASSPNPEQLFF.

This clone showed up just a few times. The chain couples TRBV6-1 to TRBJ1-1, with D perhaps TRBD1 (5 bases). Germline CDR1 is MNHNS and CDR2 is SASEGT. CDR3 length equals 15 residues. Trimming took off 2 bases at V and 5 bases at J, with 15 bases between the two ends. CDR3 region: CASSEIQGLGTEAFF. The CDR3 DNA is TGTGCCAGCAGTGAAATTCAGGGCTTGGGGACTGAAGCTTTCTTT.

The chain uses TRBV30 and TRBJ2-7; 9 positions match TRBD1. CDR1 GTSNPN and CDR2 SVGIG come from the germline V gene (reference sequence). Trimming at V came to 8 bases and at J to 4 bases, leaving 6 bases not matched to a gene. The CDR3 is 12 amino acids. DNA of the CDR3: TGTGCCGGAAACAGGGGGCTATACGAGCAGTACTTC. It codes for CAGNRGLYEQYF.

V is TRBV5-1 and J is TRBJ2-3; 9 bases map to TRBD2. The CDR3 covers 17 residues. Germline CDR1 SGHRS, CDR2 YFSETQ. V shed 2 bases and J 0 bases; nucleotides not matched to a gene: 7. The CDR3 sequence: CASSLWSSGASTDTQYF. The CDR3 region has the DNA TGCGCCAGCAGCTTATGGTCTAGCGGGGCTAGCACAGATACGCAGTATTTT.

The CDR3 loop reads CASSEGVWNTEAFF. For the CDR3, the DNA is TGTGCCAGCAGCGAGGGCGTATGGAACACTGAAGCTTTCTTT. The V call is TRBV6-4, the J call TRBJ1-1; no clear D gene. Germline assignment: CDR1 MRHNA and CDR2 SNTAGT. V was pared by 6 bases and J by 1 base, with 12 bases between. The CDR3 covers 14 residues.

Only a few counts were recorded for this clone. The chain carries TRBV27 and TRBJ2-3; the match to TRBD2 covers 9 bases. Germline lookup yields CDR1 MNHEY and CDR2 SMNVEV (reference sequence). This CDR3 contains 19 residues. V shed 2 bases, J shed 0 bases, and the junction held 12 bases outside the gene matches. CDR3 sequence: CASSLLRLASGVSTDTQYF. CDR3 nucleotides: TGTGCCAGCAGTTTACTCCGCCTCGCTAGCGGGGTGAGCACAGATACGCAGTATTTT.

Here the CDR3 reads CASSQGPSGGRGNQPQHF. The DNA of the CDR3 is TGTGCCAGCAGCCAAGGTCCCTCGGGGGGAAGGGGCAATCAGCCCCAGCATTTT. The chain joins TRBV14 to TRBJ1-5, with a possible D match to TRBD1 (5 bases). CDR3 length: 18 residues. From germline, CDR1 is SGHDN and CDR2 FVKESK. Trimming pared 1 base from V and 2 bases from J, leaving 18 bases between.

This clone was counted a single time. This chain links TRBV5-1 with TRBJ2-1, with TRBD2 as a possible D gene (5 bases). V gave up 4 bases and J gave up 0 bases, with 14 bases separating them. Germline V gives CDR1 SGHRS, CDR2 YFSETQ. The CDR3 loop spans 16 amino acids. The CDR3 reads CASSTSRGSSYNEQFF. The CDR3 bases are TGCGCCAGCAGCACCTCCCGAGGGAGCTCCTACAATGAGCAGTTCTTC.

The chain recombines TRBV5-1 with TRBJ2-3; possibly TRBD2 for D (5 bases). The CDR3 runs to 13 residues. The V end lost 5 bases, the J end lost 4 bases, and 11 bases lay between the germline ends. CDR1 and CDR2 (germline): SGHRS, YFSETQ. CDR3 DNA sequence: TGCGCCAGCAGGGATAGCGTGGCAGATACGCAGTATTTT. It translates to CASRDSVADTQYF. Together with reference TRBV5-1 and TRBJ2-3, the CDR3 gives the full variable domain: KAGVTQTPRYLIKTRGQQVTLSCSPISGHRSVSWYQQTPGQGLQFLFEYFSETQRNKGNFPGRFSGRQFSNSRSEMNVSTLELGDSALYLCASRDSVADTQYFGPGTRLTVL.

The rearrangement links TRBV7-9 to TRBJ1-6; maybe TRBD1 (6 bases). This CDR3 has 14 amino acids. Germline values: CDR1 SEHNR, CDR2 FQNEAQ (reference sequence). The ends were cut back, 1 base at V and 5 bases at J, with 6 bases in the middle. The CDR3 spells CASSLGTDNSPLHF. In DNA form, the CDR3 reads TGTGCCAGCAGCTTAGGGACAGATAATTCACCCCTCCACTTT.

This clone has only one observation. The rearrangement uses TRBV18 and TRBJ1-2; no clear D gene. Trimming left V 1 base short and J 0 bases short, with 9 bases between. Germline CDR1 KGHSH, CDR2 LQKENI. The CDR3 length is 15 residues. The CDR3 bases are TGTGCCAGCTCACCACGGCCAGGAACTAACTATGGCTACACCTTC. Translated, it gives CASSPRPGTNYGYTF.

The chain links TRBV6-1 to TRBJ2-7; tentatively, D is TRBD1 (5 bases). The CDR3 is made up of 14 amino acids. Germline V gene lookup returns CDR1 MNHNS and CDR2 SASEGT. Trimming removed 3 bases at V and 2 bases at J, with 11 bases between. The CDR3 DNA sequence: TGTGCCAGCAGTGAGAGTAAAGGGGCCTACGAGCAGTACTTC. It is translated as CASSESKGAYEQYF.

V usage is TRBV4-2 and J usage is TRBJ2-6, with a tentative D call TRBD2 (6 bases). The CDR3 runs 18 residues. V lost 0 bases and J 3 bases, leaving 15 bases between the germline ends. CDR1 and CDR2 (germline): LGHNA, YNFKEQ. As DNA, the CDR3 is TGTGCCAGCAGCCAAGAGGGGCTAGCGTTACATGGGGCCAACGTCCTGACTTTC. This gives the protein CASSQEGLALHGANVLTF.